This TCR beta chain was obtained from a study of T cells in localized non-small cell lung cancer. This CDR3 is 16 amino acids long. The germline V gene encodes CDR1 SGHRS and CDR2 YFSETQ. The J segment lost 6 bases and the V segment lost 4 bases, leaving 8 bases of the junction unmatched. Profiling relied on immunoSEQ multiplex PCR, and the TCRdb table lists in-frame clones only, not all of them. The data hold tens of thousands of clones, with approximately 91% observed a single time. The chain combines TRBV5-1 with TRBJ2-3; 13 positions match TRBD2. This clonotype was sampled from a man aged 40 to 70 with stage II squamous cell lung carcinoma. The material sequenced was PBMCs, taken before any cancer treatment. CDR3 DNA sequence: TGCGCCAGCAGCCCAGGACTAGCGGGGGCCAGGGATACGCAGTATTTT. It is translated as CASSPGLAGARDTQYF. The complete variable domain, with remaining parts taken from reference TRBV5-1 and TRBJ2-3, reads KAGVTQTPRYLIKTRGQQVTLSCSPISGHRSVSWYQQTPGQGLQFLFEYFSETQRNKGNFPGRFSGRQFSNSRSEMNVSTLELGDSALYLCASSPGLAGARDTQYFGPGTRLTVL.